One and the same sample provided the 21 T cell receptor beta chains below, sequenced in a study of CD8 T cells in ankylosing spondylitis. Via MiXCR, TCRdb re-called the 5' RACE reads, giving one row per CDR3 protein. The table shows 340,000 or so distinct CDR3 sequences, with about 15% occurring only once. The sample consisted of blood, either unsorted or a sorted T cell fraction (not recorded which). These receptors were obtained from a male donor with ankylosing spondylitis or in good health (not recorded which).

V and J are TRBV5-1 and TRBJ2-1, with TRBD1 matching 10 bases. Germline V gene lookup returns CDR1 SGHRS and CDR2 YFSETQ. Trimming took 0 bases from V and 7 from J; bases not matched to a gene: 4. The CDR3 runs to 15 residues. CDR3 nucleotides: TGCGCCAGCAGCTTGGTAGGGACAGGGGCTAATGAGCAGTTCTTC. Amino acid sequence: CASSLVGTGANEQFF.

This clonotype showed up just a few times. The V call is TRBV15, the J call TRBJ1-1; D is ambiguous. The CDR3 is 14 residues long. The germline V gene has CDR1 LNHNV and CDR2 YYDKDF (reference sequence). The ends were cut back, 1 base at V and 1 base at J, with 7 bases in the middle. CDR3 sequence: CATSRGLQNTEAFF. CDR3 sequence (DNA): TGTGCCACCAGCAGAGGATTACAGAACACTGAAGCTTTCTTT.

This clonotype was seen only a few times. The genes are TRBV12-3 or TRBV12-4 and TRBJ1-1, with 10 nucleotides matching TRBD1. The CDR3 sequence is 14 residues long. J was trimmed by 6 bases and V by 4 bases; bases with no gene match: 5. CDR3 sequence (DNA): TGTGCCAGCAGTTGGCGGGACAGGGGCGCTGAAGCTTTCTTT. Encoded protein: CASSWRDRGAEAFF.

There are a few counts of this clonotype. The chain employs TRBV4-1 and TRBJ1-2; 8 nucleotides agree with TRBD1. The CDR3 loop spans 15 amino acids. Germline V lookup: CDR1 MGHRA, CDR2 YSYEKL. V trimming: 4 bases; J trimming: 4 bases; junction bases outside the gene matches: 8. The CDR3 region has the DNA TGCGCCAGCAGCCGGACAGGGACGGTTTCCTATGGCTACACCTTC. It codes for CASSRTGTVSYGYTF.

J is TRBJ2-7 and V is TRBV7-2; 10 bases map to TRBD1. The CDR3 is 14 residues long. Per the germline V gene, CDR1 is SGHTA and CDR2 is FQGNSA. V lost 3 bases, J lost 6 bases, and 5 bases stayed unmatched. The CDR3 protein is CASSFRTGGIEQYF. CDR3 DNA sequence: TGTGCCAGCAGCTTCCGGACAGGGGGGATCGAGCAGTACTTC.

In this sample, this clonotype turned up a few times. The chain links TRBV4-2 to TRBJ2-5; TRBD1 might be the D (5 bases). The CDR3 covers 16 residues. CDR1 is LGHNA and CDR2 is YNFKEQ in the germline V gene. The ends were cut back, 0 bases at V and 2 bases at J, with 13 bases in the middle. Here the CDR3 DNA reads TGTGCCAGCAGCCAAGATCTGGCAGGGCTACAAGAGACCCAGTACTTC. It is translated as CASSQDLAGLQETQYF.

This clonotype was picked up a small number of times. The chain joins TRBV11-1 to TRBJ2-1; 11 nucleotides agree with TRBD2. Germline loops: CDR1 SGHAT, CDR2 FQDESV (reference sequence). There are 15 residues in the CDR3. V trimming: 3 bases; J trimming: 4 bases; junction bases outside the gene matches: 2. In nucleotides, the CDR3 is TGTGCCAGCAGCTTCGGGACTAGCGGTTACAATGAGCAGTTCTTC. Translation gives CASSFGTSGYNEQFF.

The chain employs TRBV3-1 and TRBJ1-5; 7 positions match TRBD1. The CDR3 runs to 17 residues. Trimming removed 1 base from V and 6 bases from J; junction bases left unmatched: 12. Germline values: CDR1 LGHDT, CDR2 YNNKEL (reference sequence). CDR3 protein: CASSQAEGGEGIQPQHF. DNA for the CDR3: TGTGCCAGCAGCCAAGCCGAAGGGGGCGAGGGTATTCAGCCCCAGCATTTT.

The gene calls are TRBV5-1 and TRBJ2-2; TRBD1 matches at 8 bases. Losses at the gene ends were 0 bases for V and 2 bases for J; bases not matched to a gene: 12. CDR3 length equals 19 residues. The germline V gene encodes CDR1 SGHRS and CDR2 YFSETQ. DNA for the CDR3: TGCGCCAGCAGCTTGGGGGCAGGGGGCACCTTTACAAACACCGGGGAGCTGTTTTTT. Protein sequence: CASSLGAGGTFTNTGELFF.

This chain links TRBV5-1 with TRBJ2-1; tentatively, D is TRBD2 (5 bases). Per the germline V gene, CDR1 is SGHRS and CDR2 is YFSETQ. The CDR3 sequence is 15 residues long. Trimming took off 10 bases at V and 7 bases at J, with 24 bases between the two ends. The CDR3: CAEKREGPKGNEQFF. The CDR3 DNA is TGCGCCGAGAAACGGGAAGGTCCCAAGGGAAATGAGCAGTTCTTC.

Many counts were recorded for this clonotype. The chain employs TRBV12-3 or TRBV12-4 and TRBJ1-1; D perhaps matches TRBD1 (5 bases). V shed 1 base and J shed 11 bases, with 11 bases lying between them. This CDR3 is 12 amino acids long. The CDR3 sequence: CASSLEGGEAFF. CDR3 nucleotides: TGTGCCAGCAGTTTAGAGGGAGGGGAGGCTTTCTTT.

The chain links TRBV14 to TRBJ2-1; D gene uncertain. This CDR3 is built from 15 residues. V lost 1 base and J lost 4, with 11 bases in between. Germline CDR1 and CDR2: SGHDN and FVKESK. CDR3 nucleotides: TGTGCCAGCAGCCAAGGAAGTGTGGGGTACAATGAGCAGTTCTTC. Residues: CASSQGSVGYNEQFF.

A few counts support this clonotype. This chain joins TRBV5-1 and TRBJ2-2; possible D gene TRBD2, 5 bases. V lost 4 bases to trimming and J lost 6 bases, with 22 bases between them. The CDR3 sequence is 17 residues long. From germline, CDR1 is SGHRS and CDR2 YFSETQ. Here the CDR3 DNA reads TGCGCCAGCAGCCTTACCCGGGGTGGGCGAGTCCCCGGGGAGCTGTTTTTT. Its protein product is CASSLTRGGRVPGELFF.

This clonotype turned up a few times. The genes are TRBV4-1 and TRBJ2-5; 9 bases line up with TRBD2. Germline trimming cut 3 bases from V and 1 base from J; bases unmatched to any gene: 3. CDR1 and CDR2 from the germline V gene are MGHRA and YSYEKL. This CDR3 has 15 amino acids. The CDR3 DNA sequence: TGCGCCAGCAGCCAGTATAGCGGGGGCCAAGAGACCCAGTACTTC. Residues: CASSQYSGGQETQYF.

This clonotype was counted a few times. The J gene is TRBJ1-1, the V gene TRBV29-1, with D maybe TRBD1 (6 bases). Trimming stripped 2 bases from V and 1 base from J, with 11 bases between. The CDR3 is 14 residues long. Germline V gives CDR1 SQVTM, CDR2 ANQGSEA. The CDR3 here is CSVEIDRPNTEAFF. In DNA, the CDR3 is TGCAGCGTTGAAATAGACAGGCCGAACACTGAAGCTTTCTTT. Supplemented by reference TRBV29-1 and TRBJ1-1, the full variable domain reads SAVISQKPSRDICQRGTSLTIQCQVDSQVTMMFWYRQQPGQSLTLIATANQGSEATYESGFVIDKFPISRPNLTFSTLTVSNMSPEDSSIYLCSVEIDRPNTEAFFGQGTRLTVV.

This CDR3 reads CASREDGANTGELFF. The CDR3 coding sequence is TGCGCCAGCCGGGAGGATGGCGCGAACACCGGGGAGCTGTTTTTT. The V gene is TRBV5-1, the J gene TRBJ2-2, with 7 nucleotides matching TRBD2. V lost 7 bases and J lost 0; bases outside the gene matches: 6. The CDR3 extends over 15 amino acids. Germline values: CDR1 SGHRS, CDR2 YFSETQ.

This clonotype was counted between two and nine times. The DNA for the CDR3 is TGCAGTGCTGGGACAGAACCTTCCTACGAGCAGTACTTC. Protein product: CSAGTEPSYEQYF. The chain joins TRBV20-1 to TRBJ2-7, with 7 bases aligning to TRBD1. The germline CDR1 and CDR2 sequences are DFQATT and SNEGSKA (reference sequence). With V trimmed by 5 bases and J by 1 base, 5 bases remained unmatched. The CDR3 is 13 residues long.

The sample holds a few counts of this clonotype. This chain uses TRBV7-2 with TRBJ2-3; TRBD2 matches 8 bases. In germline, CDR1 is SGHTA, CDR2 FQGNSA. Trimming at V came to 1 base and at J to 7 bases, leaving 7 bases not matched to a gene. This CDR3 has 15 amino acids. The CDR3 spells CASSLDPRGGNTQYF. CDR3 coding DNA: TGTGCCAGCAGCTTAGATCCCCGGGGGGGGAATACGCAGTATTTT.

Only a few counts were recorded for this clonotype. This chain joins TRBV7-8 and TRBJ2-5, with 9 bases that match TRBD2. The germline CDR1 and CDR2 sequences are SGHVS and FQNEAQ. With 4 bases clipped from V and 6 bases from J, the junction kept 12 bases outside the gene matches. The length of the CDR3 is 16 residues. The CDR3 sequence: CASSSPLAGVPKTQYF. Written as DNA, the CDR3 is TGTGCCAGCAGCTCACCCTTAGCGGGAGTCCCCAAGACCCAGTACTTC.

CDR3 protein: CSATRREWADTQYF. DNA for the CDR3: TGCAGTGCTACCCGGCGGGAATGGGCAGATACGCAGTATTTT. V gene TRBV20-1 combines with J gene TRBJ2-3, with D perhaps matching TRBD2 (6 bases). The CDR3 sequence is 14 residues long. Germline V gene sequence: CDR1 DFQATT, CDR2 SNEGSKA (reference sequence). V lost 4 bases, J lost 4 bases, and 15 bases lay in between.

This clonotype was seen only a few times. V gene TRBV5-1 combines with J gene TRBJ2-3; the D is unclear. Germline V gene sequence: CDR1 SGHRS, CDR2 YFSETQ. Trimming took off 4 bases at V and 0 bases at J, with 15 bases between the two ends. This CDR3 contains 16 residues. CDR3 amino acids: CASSIAVLHSTDTQYF. DNA for the CDR3: TGCGCCAGCAGCATCGCCGTCTTGCACAGCACAGATACGCAGTATTTT.